This TCR beta chain was documented in a study of T-cell reconstitution after alpha-beta-depleted transplantation in children. Trimming removed 6 bases from V and 8 bases from J; junction bases left unmatched: 23. The CDR3 length is 20 residues. CDR1 and CDR2 from the germline V gene are ENHRY and SYGVKD. The TCRbeta library was prepared with unique molecular identifiers. TCRdb re-called the PCR reads with MiXCR, one entry per CDR3 protein. Counted here are over 400,000 distinct CDR3 sequences, approximately 12% occurring once; the ten biggest clones make up more than 5.5%. The source of this sequence is a human donor who donated a stem cell graft to a child with combined immunodeficiency. The sequencing here drew on PBMCs from the stem cell graft donor, taken from the stem cell graft. The genes are TRBV10-3 and TRBJ2-1; 12 bases line up with TRBD2. Here the CDR3 reads CAISTTNTGTSGRGLYEQFF. For the CDR3, the DNA is TGTGCCATCAGCACCACTAACACAGGGACTAGCGGGCGGGGACTGTATGAGCAGTTCTTC.